Included here is one TCR beta chain sequence, with context. The sample comes from a study of blood T cell repertoires in COVID-19. Study-wide context: The United States, Italy and Spain supplied acute and convalescent COVID-19 samples. PBMCs, B-cell-depleted T cells, or T cells were the source of the cDNA or gDNA that made up the material.

Profiling relied on immunoSEQ multiplex PCR, and the TCRdb table lists in-frame clones only, not all of them. The repertoire has roughly 360,000 clones, over 75% of them found once; the top ten carry 1% to 1.5%. V was trimmed by 10 bases and J by 0 bases, leaving 16 bases between them. Germline assignment: CDR1 LNHDA and CDR2 SQIVND (reference sequence). This CDR3 is 15 amino acids long. Study members were between 18 and 89 years old and lived in over 20 US regions. Participants' own reports of clinical history determined their cohort assignment. J is TRBJ1-5 and V is TRBV19; D might be TRBD1 (5 bases). The clonotype was recovered from a man aged 25 to 45 who had recovered from COVID-19. Sequencing was performed on PBMCs or T cells enriched from blood (not recorded which). For the CDR3, the DNA is TGTGCCACCACAACAGGCCAATATAGCAATCAGCCCCAGCATTTT. Its protein is CATTTGQYSNQPQHF.